This T cell receptor beta chain was obtained from a study of OX40 agonist ivuxolimab in advanced cancers. About the study as a whole: Ivuxolimab was an agonistic, fully human IgG2 monoclonal antibody directed against OX40 (CD134), a costimulatory receptor. Intravenous ivuxolimab was administered to patients every 2 weeks at six dose levels: 0.01, 0.1, 0.3, 1.5, 3 and 10 mg/kg. Among the 52 dose-escalation patients, 19 had hepatocellular carcinoma, roughly 15 melanoma, 9 renal cell carcinoma and 9 head and neck cancer. A male proportion of roughly 85% and a mean age of roughly 58 years, ranging from about 20 to 85, were recorded for the dose-escalation cohort. Prior anti-PD-1, anti-PD-L1 or anti-CTLA-4 therapy was permitted, and about two fifths of dose-escalation patients had received checkpoint inhibitors. Three dose-escalation patients achieved partial responses, one with hepatocellular carcinoma and two with cutaneous melanoma. The purpose of peripheral TCRbeta sequencing was to test whether ivuxolimab changed TCR sequence diversity and led to clonal T-cell expansion. The monotherapy dose-escalation portion (N ≈ 50 patients) of the phase I ivuxolimab trial is reported in the paper. The investigation overall reported the following: In partial responders in the 0.1-3.0 mg/kg groups, normalized peripheral clonal expansion was found to be among the lowest, especially among CD8+ T cells. Clonal expansion of both CD4+ and CD8+ blood T cells was observed from baseline to week 6 at doses 0.1 to 3.0 mg/kg. Low levels of normalized T-cell clonal expansion were also seen in some patients who did not respond. On average, CD8+ T cells showed more expanded clones than CD4+ T cells after ivuxolimab. The antigen specificity of the clonally expanded peripheral T cells was not determined.

Patients with autoimmune disease history or receiving systemic immunosuppression were excluded from the trial. In every dose cohort, peripheral blood was drawn for TCR sequencing at baseline, cycle 4 day 1, and cycle 7 day 1. Samples were obtained from an open-label, multicenter, first-in-human phase I dose-escalation trial of ivuxolimab. The trial enrolled adults with locally advanced or metastatic head and neck squamous cell, hepatocellular, melanoma or renal cell carcinoma. Before TCR sequencing, CD4+ T cells and CD8+ T cells were sorted from peripheral blood as separate populations. Concerning this clone: Its target antigen remains unknown. There are no base qualities to consult, and no much larger clone falls within one base.

For sequencing of the TCRbeta CDR3 region, genomic DNA was extracted from the sorted cells. TCRbeta CDR3 regions were sequenced using the immunoSEQ Assay. The table comes from immuneACCESS by way of TCRdb, which keeps in-frame sequences with V and J called. Part of the clones is missing from these tables; in studies checked, under half for an unresolved V gene and the rest for unknown reasons. The sample records about 58,000 clones, around 83% of which are singletons. The leading ten clones occupy approximately 3.2% of the sample. CDR1 is given as SQVTM and CDR2 as ANQGSEA, both from the germline V gene. At the junction V is shortened by 7 bases and J by 4 bases, with 19 bases in between. From the cysteine up to the phenylalanine, the CDR3 has a length of 14 residues. The sequence is cut down to CDR3 DNA, 42 bases in frame from base 1.

The receptor chain draws on TRBV29-1 and TRBJ1-1, with TRBD1 perhaps the D gene, on 5 matching bases. The sample here was CD4+ or CD8+ T cells sorted from blood, taken in a trial of the OX40 agonist ivuxolimab. This sequence originates from an adult with an advanced solid tumor such as melanoma, head and neck, liver or kidney cancer. The CDR3 protein is CSAAWDLQVTEAFF. Read as DNA, the sequence is TGCAGCGCAGCATGGGACCTGCAGGTCACTGAAGCTTTCTTT.